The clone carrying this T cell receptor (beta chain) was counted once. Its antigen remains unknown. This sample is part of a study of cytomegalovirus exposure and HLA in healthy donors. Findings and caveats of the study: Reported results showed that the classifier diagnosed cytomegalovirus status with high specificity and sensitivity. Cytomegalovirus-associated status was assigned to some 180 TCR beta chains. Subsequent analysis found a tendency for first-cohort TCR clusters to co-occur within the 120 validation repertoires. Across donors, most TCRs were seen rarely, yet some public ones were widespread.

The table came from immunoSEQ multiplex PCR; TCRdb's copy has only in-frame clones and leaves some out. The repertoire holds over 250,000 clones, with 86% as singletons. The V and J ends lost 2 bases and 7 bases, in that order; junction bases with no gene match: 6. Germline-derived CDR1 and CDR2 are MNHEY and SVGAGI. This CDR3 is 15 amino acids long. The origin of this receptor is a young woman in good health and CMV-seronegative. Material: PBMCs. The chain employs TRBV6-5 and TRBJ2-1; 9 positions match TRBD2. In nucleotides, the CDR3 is TGTGCCAGCAGTTACGATGGCGGGAGGGTGAATGAGCAGTTCTTC. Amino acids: CASSYDGGRVNEQFF.